This TCR beta chain appears in the sequencing data of a study of T-cell memory formation after mild COVID-19. Background on the study: The two donors had largely donor-specific TCR clusters. Overall study findings and caveats: There were some responding clones in pre-infection memory, which suggested that cross-reactive memory had joined. Clones contracting over day 15 to 85 were CD4/CD8 balanced, with later expanders leaning CD4+.

Trimming took off 5 bases at V and 5 bases at J, with 13 bases between the two ends. CDR1 and CDR2 from the germline V gene are SGHAT and FQNNGV. There are 13 residues in the CDR3. cDNA libraries for TCR alpha and TCR beta, carrying sample barcodes and UMIs, came from 5'RACE with constant-segment primers. TCRdb reanalysed the 5' RACE reads using MiXCR and keeps one entry per CDR3 protein. The table shows 140,000 to 150,000 distinct CDR3 sequences, with under 30% occurring only once. As to this clonotype: The antigen is unknown.

This clonotype was sampled from an adult woman who had mild COVID-19 (a few samples of this study predate the infection). Cell type and time point are not known. The chain couples TRBV11-2 to TRBJ2-7; D is possibly TRBD2 (5 bases). The source material was PBMCs or a T cell subset sorted from them (not recorded which). The CDR3 nucleotides are TGTGCCAGCAGCCGTCCAGACGGGAACGAGCAGTACTTC. It codes for CASSRPDGNEQYF.